Listed below are T cell receptor beta chains from one sample, sequenced in a study of blood T cell repertoires in COVID-19. The repertoire was sequenced with immunoSEQ multiplex PCR; TCRdb's copy has only in-frame clones and lacks some. The sample carries 97,000 or so clones, more than 65% recorded once. Sequences were obtained from peripheral blood. The origin of the receptors is a woman older than 75 with active or convalescent COVID-19. The CDR3 runs from the conserved cysteine through the conserved F or W. The D gene is left open where the match is weak. Rows give clone size only sometimes, using once, few, many, or a class for an expanded clone.

len | d_gene | j_gene | abundance | v_gene | CDR3aa | CDR3nt
13 | NA | TRBJ2-1 | NA | TRBV7-2 | CASSLTHYNEQFF | TGTGCCAGCAGCTTAACACACTACAATGAGCAGTTCTTC
13 | NA | TRBJ2-1 | NA | TRBV9 | CASSVAGYNEQFF | TGTGCCAGCAGCGTAGCAGGGTACAATGAGCAGTTCTTC
14 | TRBD2 | TRBJ2-1 | once | TRBV11-2 | CASSLAGGPGEQFF | TGTGCCAGCAGCTTAGCGGGAGGGCCGGGTGAGCAGTTCTTC
16 | TRBD1 | TRBJ2-7 | NA | TRBV5-1 | CASSVDTGVIMDEQYF | TGTGCCAGCAGCGTGGATACAGGGGTAATAATGGACGAGCAGTACTTC
14 | TRBD1 | TRBJ1-2 | NA | TRBV2 | CASSEQGANYGYTF | TGTGCCAGCAGTGAACAGGGGGCGAACTATGGCTACACCTTC
12 | NA | TRBJ2-7 | NA | TRBV6-5 | CASSSDQGGQYF | TGTGCCAGCAGTTCCGACCAAGGGGGGCAGTACTTC
15 | NA | TRBJ2-1 | once | TRBV7-2 | CASSFTSGVVNEQFF | TGTGCCAGCAGCTTCACGTCGGGAGTGGTTAATGAGCAGTTCTTC
15 | NA | TRBJ2-1 | NA | TRBV9 | CASSRGGTGHNEQFF | TGTGCCAGCAGCCGGGGGGGGACAGGGCACAATGAGCAGTTCTTC
16 | TRBD2 | TRBJ2-5 | NA | TRBV18 | CASSPLVAGVQETQYF | TGTGCCAGCTCACCATTGGTGGCGGGAGTCCAAGAGACCCAGTACTTC
16 | NA | TRBJ2-1 | NA | TRBV4-2 | CASSQDGGTLYNEQFF | TGTGCCAGCAGCCAAGACGGCGGGACCTTATACAATGAGCAGTTCTTC